The present TCR beta chain was sequenced within a study of blood T cell repertoires in COVID-19. Repertoires were generated with immunoSEQ multiplex PCR, while TCRdb's copy carries only in-frame clones and drops some. Altogether under 250,000 clones are present, roughly 82% being singletons, with the ten largest covering 5.5% to 6%. Trimming took 1 base from V and 4 from J; bases not matched to a gene: 3. The CDR3 spans 15 residues. The V gene's germline CDR1 is SGHRS and CDR2 YFSETQ. This sequence was found in a woman over 75 with COVID-19, enrolled during active disease. The specimen sequenced was peripheral blood. This chain joins TRBV5-1 and TRBJ2-3; 10 positions agree with TRBD2. CDR3 amino acids: CASSLISGGADTQYF. DNA of the CDR3: TGCGCCAGCAGCTTGATAAGCGGGGGGGCAGATACGCAGTATTTT.